A single sample gave rise to the 6 T cell receptor beta chains below, sequenced in a study of human T cells and chemical hapten exposure. TCRdb reprocessed the RACE reads with MiXCR, giving one entry per CDR3 protein. The sample lists approximately 260,000 distinct CDR3 sequences; about 8.6% were seen once. Time point in this sample: pre-sensitization, week 0. Treatment denoted: therapeutic diphenylcyclopropenone sensitization with weekly scalp DPC. The sample consisted of whole blood, taken in connection with sensitization to the hapten diphenylcyclopropenone (DPC). The source of these receptors is a woman in her thirties or forties with alopecia areata. Some clones in this sample may be carry-over from other donors' samples.

The chain combines TRBV6-2 or TRBV6-3 with TRBJ2-1; D is perhaps TRBD2 (5 bases). The CDR3 extends over 13 amino acids. Germline CDR1 is MNHEY and CDR2 is SVGEGT. The V end was cut by 0 bases, the J end by 8 bases, with 8 bases between. The CDR3 region is CASSYSHGDEQFF. The CDR3 nucleotides read TGTGCCAGCAGTTACTCCCACGGGGATGAGCAGTTCTTC.

This clonotype appeared a few times. The chain uses TRBV20-1 and TRBJ2-1, with 14 bases identical to TRBD2. The V and J ends lost 6 bases and 5 bases, in that order; junction bases with no gene match: 9. Germline assignment: CDR1 DFQATT and CDR2 SNEGSKA (reference sequence). The CDR3 has 16 amino acids. CDR3 DNA sequence: TGCAGTGCCGACGGGACTAGCGGGAGTCTCCACAATGAGCAGTTCTTC. Protein product: CSADGTSGSLHNEQFF.

This clonotype has only a few counts. The chain uses TRBV7-2 and TRBJ2-2; 11 nucleotides match TRBD2. V was pared by 2 bases and J by 9 bases, with 5 bases of the junction left unmatched. The CDR3 covers 15 residues. Germline values: CDR1 SGHTA, CDR2 FQGNSA. This chain's CDR3 is CASSLRLAGSRELFF. The CDR3 nucleotides are TGTGCCAGCAGCTTAAGACTAGCGGGGTCCAGGGAGCTGTTTTTT.

In this sample, this clonotype turned up many times. The chain combines TRBV10-3 with TRBJ2-1, with 9 nucleotides matching TRBD2. The CDR3 sequence is 15 residues long. CDR1 and CDR2 (germline): ENHRY, SYGVKD. V trimming: 2 bases; J trimming: 10 bases; junction bases outside the gene matches: 9. CDR3 residues: CAISETGLARGEQFF. CDR3 sequence (DNA): TGTGCCATCAGTGAGACGGGACTAGCCAGGGGAGAGCAGTTCTTC.

There are a few counts of this clonotype. The CDR3 is CASSYPTSGRAYTQYF. DNA of the CDR3: TGTGCCAGCAGTTACCCGACTAGCGGGAGAGCATATACGCAGTATTTT. The J gene is TRBJ2-3, the V gene TRBV6-2 or TRBV6-3; 12 nucleotides agree with TRBD2. Looked up from germline, CDR1 is MNHEY and CDR2 is SVGEGT. Trimming at V came to 2 bases and at J to 7 bases, leaving 7 bases not matched to a gene. There are 16 residues in the CDR3.

The chain uses TRBV28 and TRBJ2-3, with D perhaps TRBD2 (5 bases). From germline, CDR1 is MDHEN and CDR2 SYDVKM. V shed 3 bases and J shed 1 base, with 11 bases lying between them. There are 15 residues in the CDR3. In DNA form, the CDR3 reads TGTGCCAGCAGTTTTACTAGTTGGGGCACAGATACGCAGTATTTT. It specifies CASSFTSWGTDTQYF.